Following are 18 T cell receptor beta chains from one sample sequenced in a study of blood T cells in healthy people across ages. With a J-beta primer mix and a sample-barcoded 5' primer, a second PCR ran about 7 to 12 cycles. TCRdb ran MiXCR on the 5' RACE reads and lists one entry per CDR3 protein. The sample gives approximately 940,000 distinct CDR3 sequences, under 50% of which show up once; around an eighth is in the top ten. The source material was blood. The receptors were sampled from a man aged 25 to 40 in good health.

This clonotype was counted only a few times. The V call is TRBV28, the J call TRBJ1-1, with D tentatively TRBD1 (6 bases). CDR1 MDHEN and CDR2 SYDVKM come from the germline V gene. The length of the CDR3 is 15 residues. Trimming took 5 bases from V and 1 from J, leaving 14 bases between them. The CDR3 region has the DNA TGTGCCAGCAGTCCGAGACGGGGGGCGAACACTGAAGCTTTCTTT. This sequence encodes CASSPRRGANTEAFF.

This clonotype turned up a few times. This chain connects TRBV12-3 or TRBV12-4 to TRBJ2-3; D gene ambiguous. The CDR3 extends over 15 amino acids. Trimming cost V 1 base and J 2 bases, with 10 bases left between them. The CDR3 region has the DNA TGTGCCAGCAGTTTAGGACTCCAATACACAGATACGCAGTATTTT. Translation: CASSLGLQYTDTQYF.

This clonotype was observed a handful of times. J is TRBJ2-1 and V is TRBV27, with TRBD2 matching over 7 bases. This CDR3 contains 13 residues. With V trimmed by 10 bases and J by 5 bases, 8 bases remained unmatched. The germline CDR1 and CDR2 sequences are MNHEY and SMNVEV (reference sequence). In DNA form, the CDR3 reads TGTGCCATTTCGCGGGGGATCCACAATGAGCAGTTCTTC. Amino acid sequence: CAISRGIHNEQFF.

The chain recombines TRBV20-1 with TRBJ2-1; 10 nucleotides line up with TRBD2. Judging by the DNA end, TRBJ2-7 fits better; the J call may be wrong. Germline CDR1 is DFQATT and CDR2 is SNEGSKA (reference sequence). The CDR3 is 17 amino acids. CDR3 DNA sequence: TGCAGTGCCCCTAGCGGGGGCAGATATGGCTCCTACAATGAGCAGTACTTC. Protein product: CSAPSGGRYGSYNEQYF.

J is TRBJ2-5 and V is TRBV6-5; TRBD2 agrees at 15 bases. The CDR3 contains 18 residues. The germline V gene encodes CDR1 MNHEY and CDR2 SVGAGI. V lost 0 bases, J lost 5 bases, and 7 bases stayed unmatched. CDR3 nucleotide sequence: TGTGCCAGCAGTTACTCTTGGACTAGCGGGGGGGCAACGGAGACCCAGTACTTC. Protein: CASSYSWTSGGATETQYF.

The chain recombines TRBV15 with TRBJ2-5; D call uncertain. CDR3 size: 14 residues. V lost 0 bases and J 1 base, leaving 6 bases between the germline ends. CDR1 is LNHNV, CDR2 YYDKDF, per germline (reference sequence). The CDR3 region is CATSRDLTQETQYF. The CDR3 bases are TGTGCCACCAGCAGAGATTTAACCCAAGAGACCCAGTACTTC.

This clonotype was seen more than once but under ten times. This chain joins TRBV20-1 and TRBJ2-4; 9 bases are shared with TRBD1. V gave up 4 bases and J gave up 0 bases; unmatched junction bases: 7. CDR1 and CDR2 (germline): DFQATT, SNEGSKA (reference sequence). The CDR3 covers 16 residues. CDR3: CSATGTGQLAKNIQYF. For the CDR3, the DNA is TGCAGTGCTACCGGGACAGGGCAACTAGCCAAAAACATTCAGTACTTC.

The V and J genes are TRBV18 and TRBJ1-1, with D possibly matching TRBD1 (5 bases). CDR3 size: 16 residues. V shed 2 bases and J shed 0 bases, with 13 bases lying between them. Germline lookup yields CDR1 KGHSH and CDR2 LQKENI. CDR3 amino acids: CASSPRQGNLNTEAFF. The CDR3 coding sequence is TGTGCCAGCTCACCAAGGCAGGGCAATTTGAACACTGAAGCTTTCTTT. Drawing the rest from reference TRBV18 and TRBJ1-1, the complete variable domain is NAGVMQNPRHLVRRRGQEARLRCSPMKGHSHVYWYRQLPEEGLKFMVYLQKENIIDESGMPKERFSAEFPKEGPSILRIQQVVRGDSAAYFCASSPRQGNLNTEAFFGQGTRLTVV.

The gene calls are TRBV20-1 and TRBJ2-4; the match to TRBD1 covers 7 bases. J lost 13 bases, V lost 6 bases, and 12 bases had no gene match. The CDR3 totals 12 residues. CDR1 DFQATT and CDR2 SNEGSKA come from the germline V gene (reference sequence). The CDR3 DNA is TGCAGTGCCCCTAAGTCCCCGGGACAGCAGTACTTC. Residues: CSAPKSPGQQYF.

Written as DNA, the CDR3 is TGCAGCGTTGAAGAACAGGGTGATGGAGGCTACACCTTC. Translation: CSVEEQGDGGYTF. The V and J genes are TRBV29-1 and TRBJ1-2; possible D gene TRBD1, 6 bases. V lost 0 bases to trimming and J lost 8 bases, with 13 bases between them. CDR3 length: 13 amino acids. Germline V gene lookup returns CDR1 SQVTM and CDR2 ANQGSEA. The variable domain in full, with the rest retrieved from reference TRBV29-1 and TRBJ1-2, is SAVISQKPSRDICQRGTSLTIQCQVDSQVTMMFWYRQQPGQSLTLIATANQGSEATYESGFVIDKFPISRPNLTFSTLTVSNMSPEDSSIYLCSVEEQGDGGYTFGSGTRLTVV.

CDR3 protein: CRPKARPAGGLGDEQYF. The CDR3 DNA reads as TGCAGACCCAAGGCCCGCCCAGCGGGGGGGTTGGGAGATGAGCAGTACTTC. J is TRBJ2-5 and V is TRBV29-1, with TRBD2 matching 10 bases. Germline V CDR1 and CDR2: SQVTM, ANQGSEA. This CDR3 has 17 amino acids.

V is TRBV7-3 and J is TRBJ2-4, with TRBD1 as a possible D gene (6 bases). Germline CDR1 reads SGHTA; CDR2 reads FQGTGA. V was pared by 4 bases and J by 3 bases, with 25 bases between. The CDR3 spans 19 residues. The CDR3 DNA follows: TGTGCCAGCAGCTCTTATGGACAGCCCCTAGCCCTGGGCAAAAACATTCAGTACTTC. Protein sequence: CASSSYGQPLALGKNIQYF.

The chain couples TRBV12-3 or TRBV12-4 to TRBJ1-4; 9 bases are a match to TRBD1. V gave up 6 bases and J gave up 8 bases; unmatched junction bases: 4. The CDR3 has 13 residues. CDR3 sequence reads: CASSRTGEEKLFF. The CDR3 DNA reads as TGTGCCAGCAGCCGGACAGGGGAAGAAAAACTGTTTTTT.

CDR3: CSAREGRGGRDWSSYNEQFF. In DNA, the CDR3 is TGCAGTGCTAGAGAAGGGCGCGGGGGGCGGGACTGGAGCTCCTACAATGAGCAGTTCTTC. The chain couples TRBV20-1 to TRBJ2-1; 8 bases map to TRBD2. The CDR3 has 20 residues. The germline V gene has CDR1 DFQATT and CDR2 SNEGSKA (reference sequence). Germline trimming cut 0 bases from V and 0 bases from J; bases unmatched to any gene: 16.

The V gene is TRBV4-1, the J gene TRBJ1-1; 7 bases are shared with TRBD1. Germline CDR1 is MGHRA and CDR2 is YSYEKL. V trimming: 1 base; J trimming: 2 bases; junction bases outside the gene matches: 13. The CDR3 totals 18 residues. CDR3 DNA sequence: TGCGCCAGCAGCCAAGGAAGAGGGGGCCAGCGCGACAACACTGAAGCTTTCTTT. This encodes CASSQGRGGQRDNTEAFF.

This clonotype came up many times. V gene TRBV7-2 combines with J gene TRBJ2-4; TRBD2 matches 8 bases. Trimming cost V 4 bases and J 7 bases; bases outside gene matches: 6. Per germline, CDR1 SGHTA and CDR2 FQGNSA. The CDR3 is 14 amino acids. CDR3 protein: CASSSTGGGNIQYF. The DNA for the CDR3 is TGTGCCAGCAGCTCGACGGGCGGGGGGAACATTCAGTACTTC.

This clonotype turned up a few times. The rearrangement uses TRBV11-3 and TRBJ2-3; 8 bases map to TRBD2. Germline-derived CDR1 and CDR2 are SGHNT and YENEEA. The CDR3 loop spans 14 amino acids. Trimming took 2 bases from V and 5 from J; bases not matched to a gene: 3. CDR3 protein: CASSLTSGQDTQYF. The CDR3 nucleotides read TGTGCCAGCAGCTTAACTAGCGGACAAGATACGCAGTATTTT. Supplemented by reference TRBV11-3 and TRBJ2-3, the full variable domain reads EAGVVQSPRYKIIEKKQPVAFWCNPISGHNTLYWYLQNLGQGPELLIRYENEEAVDDSQLPKDRFSAERLKGVDSTLKIQPAELGDSAVYLCASSLTSGQDTQYFGPGTRLTVL.

The CDR3 loop is CASRDTGGLNEKLFF. In DNA form, the CDR3 reads TGTGCCAGCAGGGACACTGGGGGTCTTAATGAAAAACTGTTTTTT. The chain has TRBV6-5 and TRBJ1-4, with a tentative D call TRBD1 (5 bases). Germline CDR1 and CDR2: MNHEY and SVGAGI. The CDR3 consists of 15 residues. V was trimmed by 6 bases and J by 4 bases, leaving 15 bases between them.